This T cell receptor beta chain originates from a study of T cell repertoires in cytomegalovirus infection. At the level of the study: TCR beta signatures that were public indicated CMV infection and matching HLA type.

TCRdb re-derived calls from the reads in MiXCR, one entry per CDR3 protein. In the table there are around 300,000 distinct CDR3 sequences, roughly 9.5% of which are singletons. This clonotype was picked up many times. The CDR3 has 15 residues. Germline CDR1 SGHTA, CDR2 FQGNSA. The V end was cut by 2 bases, the J end by 4 bases, with 12 bases between. The chain links TRBV7-2 to TRBJ1-5; the D gene is possibly TRBD1 (6 bases). This clonotype originated in a human donor in good health (CMV status not recorded). Some clones in this sample may be carry-over from other donors' samples. The source material was PBMCs. This CDR3 reads CASSLWDNENQPQHF. DNA for the CDR3: TGTGCCAGCAGCTTATGGGACAACGAAAATCAGCCCCAGCATTTT.